What follows describes a single T cell receptor (beta chain). Its antigen is unknown. This entry is derived from a study of CD8 T cells in Susac syndrome. Overall study: Patients with Susac syndrome were, at the time of blood collection, therapy-naive, maintained on corticosteroids, or maintained on intravenous immunoglobulin alone. Study observations and caveats: Expansion of Susac CD8+ clones peaked in TEMRA cells and in active patients.

Random hexamers were used to reverse transcribe an amount of about 0.45 to 1 ug RNA. Amplification of TCR beta CDR3 used immunoSEQ multiplex PCR across 54 Vbeta and 13 Jbeta. TCRdb passed the immunoSEQ multiplex PCR reads through MiXCR, listing each CDR3 protein once. The sample carries about 130,000 distinct CDR3 sequences, around 94% recorded once. CDR1 is DFQATT and CDR2 is SNEGSKA in the germline V gene (reference sequence). There are 17 residues in the CDR3. Trimming at V came to 3 bases and at J to 4 bases, leaving 12 bases not matched to a gene. This TCR came from a human donor with Susac syndrome. Sequencing used CD8+ T cells from PBMCs. The genes are TRBV20-1 and TRBJ2-3; 11 nucleotides agree with TRBD2. CDR3 coding DNA: TGCAGTGCTAGTAGCGCCCGAGGACTAGCGGGTCCAGATACGCAGTATTTT. Translation: CSASSARGLAGPDTQYF.